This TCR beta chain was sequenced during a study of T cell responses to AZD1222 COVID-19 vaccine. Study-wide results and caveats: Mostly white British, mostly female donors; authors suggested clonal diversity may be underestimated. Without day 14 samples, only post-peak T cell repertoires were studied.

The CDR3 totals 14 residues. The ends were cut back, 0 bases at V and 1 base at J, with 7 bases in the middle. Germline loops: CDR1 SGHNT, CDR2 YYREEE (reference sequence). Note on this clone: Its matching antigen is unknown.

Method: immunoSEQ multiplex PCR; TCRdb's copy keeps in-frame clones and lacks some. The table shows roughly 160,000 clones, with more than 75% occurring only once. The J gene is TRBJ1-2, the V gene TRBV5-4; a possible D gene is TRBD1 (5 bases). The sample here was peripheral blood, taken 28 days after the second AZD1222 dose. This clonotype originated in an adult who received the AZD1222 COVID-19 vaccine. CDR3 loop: CASSLGQGNYGYTF. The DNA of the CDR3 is TGTGCCAGCAGCTTGGGCCAGGGTAACTATGGCTACACCTTC.